The 13 T cell receptor beta chains listed next were all sequenced from one sample in a study of blood T cells in healthy people across ages. The second PCR ran about 6 to 12 cycles with a sample-barcoded 5' primer and J-beta primers. TCRdb re-called the 5' RACE reads through MiXCR, storing one row per CDR3 protein. The sample has 790,000 or so distinct CDR3 sequences, about 47% seen once. Specimen: blood. All receptors derive from an older man in good health.

CDR3 DNA sequence: TGCGCCATCGGCGCCGGGACTAGGGGCGAGCAGTACTTC. Translating gives CAIGAGTRGEQYF. This rearrangement joins TRBV10-2 to TRBJ2-7; 8 positions agree with TRBD2. Germline CDR1 reads WSHSY; CDR2 reads SAAADI. CDR3 length: 13 residues. J lost 6 bases, V lost 10 bases, and 11 bases had no gene match.

The chain uses TRBV10-3 and TRBJ2-5; 7 nucleotides align to TRBD2. V was pared by 0 bases and J by 11 bases, with 12 bases of the junction left unmatched. Germline lookup yields CDR1 ENHRY and CDR2 SYGVKD. This CDR3 has 15 residues. CDR3 DNA: TGTGCCATCAGTGAGTCTGGCGGGAGTCGAAATGAGCAGTACTTC. Its protein is CAISESGGSRNEQYF.

This rearrangement joins TRBV19 to TRBJ2-1, with 8 nucleotides matching TRBD2. V lost 3 bases, J lost 12 bases, and 16 bases stayed unmatched. CDR1 and CDR2 (germline): LNHDA, SQIVND (reference sequence). The length of the CDR3 is 16 residues. The DNA of the CDR3 is TGTGCCAGTAGTATTCAACTAGCGGCTCTGGTCGGTGGGCAGTTCTTC. Its translation: CASSIQLAALVGGQFF. Variable domain in full (rest from reference TRBV19 and TRBJ2-1): DGGITQSPKYLFRKEGQNVTLSCEQNLNHDAMYWYRQDPGQGLRLIYYSQIVNDFQKGDIAEGYSVSREKKESFPLTVTSAQKNPTAFYLCASSIQLAALVGGQFFGPGTRLTVL.

This clonotype has more than one count but fewer than ten. This rearrangement joins TRBV29-1 to TRBJ2-5; maybe TRBD2 (6 bases). Germline V gives CDR1 SQVTM, CDR2 ANQGSEA. V lost 5 bases to trimming and J lost 11 bases, with 18 bases between them. The CDR3 has 12 amino acids. CDR3 sequence (DNA): TGCAGCGTTCTCAGAGCCCCGGGGGAGCAGTACTTC. This encodes CSVLRAPGEQYF.

The chain has TRBV6-1 and TRBJ2-5; 7 bases are shared with TRBD1. The V gene's germline CDR1 is MNHNS and CDR2 SASEGT. The J segment lost 11 bases and the V segment lost 1 base, leaving 7 bases of the junction unmatched. The CDR3 extends over 13 amino acids. For the CDR3, the DNA is TGTGCCAGCAGTGAAGGAACAGGGGACATGCAGTACTTC. It codes for CASSEGTGDMQYF.

Many counts were recorded for this clonotype. The genes are TRBV29-1 and TRBJ2-1; TRBD2 aligns across 13 bases. CDR1 is SQVTM, CDR2 ANQGSEA, per germline. This CDR3 spans 15 amino acids. V dropped 6 bases and J dropped 8; count of bases not matched to a gene: 10. CDR3 residues: CSVPTSGRARYEQFF. CDR3 nucleotide sequence: TGCAGCGTCCCTACTAGCGGGAGGGCCCGCTATGAGCAGTTCTTC.

This chain links TRBV27 with TRBJ2-1, with 11 bases aligning to TRBD2. In germline, CDR1 is MNHEY, CDR2 SMNVEV (reference sequence). V shed 4 bases and J 2 bases; nucleotides not matched to a gene: 7. CDR3 size: 17 residues. The CDR3 bases are TGTGCCAGCAGTTGGAGACCGGGACTAGCGGCCTACAATGAGCAGTTCTTC. As protein: CASSWRPGLAAYNEQFF.

This rearrangement joins TRBV29-1 to TRBJ2-5; possibly TRBD1 or TRBD2 for D (5 bases each). The J call may be in error: the DNA end matches TRBJ2-7 better. Germline V gene sequence: CDR1 SQVTM, CDR2 ANQGSEA. The CDR3 consists of 12 residues. The CDR3 coding sequence is TGCAGCGTTGAAGATGGGGGTACCGAGCAGTACTTC. As protein: CSVEDGGTEQYF.

J is TRBJ2-5 and V is TRBV14, with TRBD2 identical over 9 bases. J gave up 11 bases and V 5 bases, and 15 bases lay outside the gene matches. The V gene's germline CDR1 is SGHDN and CDR2 FVKESK. The CDR3 totals 15 residues. The DNA for the CDR3 is TGTGCCAGCAGCAAGGCCGGCGGGACTAGCCAAAAGCAGTACTTC. As protein: CASSKAGGTSQKQYF.

This sequence joins TRBV29-1 and TRBJ2-5; perhaps TRBD2 as D (5 bases). Germline lookup yields CDR1 SQVTM and CDR2 ANQGSEA. The germline V and J ends were trimmed by 7 bases and 11 bases, with 17 bases remaining between them. The CDR3 extends over 11 amino acids. CDR3 amino acids: CSAWREREQYF. CDR3 in DNA: TGCAGCGCCTGGCGAGAAAGGGAGCAGTACTTC. Combining the CDR3 with reference TRBV29-1 and TRBJ2-5 gives the whole variable domain SAVISQKPSRDICQRGTSLTIQCQVDSQVTMMFWYRQQPGQSLTLIATANQGSEATYESGFVIDKFPISRPNLTFSTLTVSNMSPEDSSIYLCSAWREREQYFGPGTRLLVL.

This clonotype was counted at least ten times. The chain links TRBV7-2 to TRBJ2-5; 10 nucleotides match TRBD2. The germline V gene encodes CDR1 SGHTA and CDR2 FQGNSA. The CDR3 covers 16 residues. V dropped 5 bases and J dropped 1; count of bases not matched to a gene: 7. The CDR3 DNA reads as TGTGCCAGCAGCCGTAGGACTAGCGGACTCCAAGAGACCCAGTACTTC. Amino acids: CASSRRTSGLQETQYF.

This clonotype was recorded a few times. V is TRBV12-3 or TRBV12-4 and J is TRBJ2-5, with 8 bases matching TRBD2. V lost 3 bases and J lost 0; bases outside the gene matches: 3. This CDR3 is 15 amino acids long. CDR3 protein: CASSFSGKYQETQYF. CDR3 DNA: TGTGCCAGCAGTTTTAGCGGGAAGTACCAAGAGACCCAGTACTTC.

This clonotype was detected a few times. The CDR3 loop reads CSARDRVDQPQHF. CDR3 in DNA: TGCAGTGCTAGAGACAGGGTCGATCAGCCCCAGCATTTT. This rearrangement joins TRBV20-1 to TRBJ1-5, with D tentatively TRBD1 (5 bases). Trimming pared 0 bases from V and 5 bases from J, leaving 8 bases between. The CDR3 runs to 13 residues. Germline V gene lookup returns CDR1 DFQATT and CDR2 SNEGSKA (reference sequence).